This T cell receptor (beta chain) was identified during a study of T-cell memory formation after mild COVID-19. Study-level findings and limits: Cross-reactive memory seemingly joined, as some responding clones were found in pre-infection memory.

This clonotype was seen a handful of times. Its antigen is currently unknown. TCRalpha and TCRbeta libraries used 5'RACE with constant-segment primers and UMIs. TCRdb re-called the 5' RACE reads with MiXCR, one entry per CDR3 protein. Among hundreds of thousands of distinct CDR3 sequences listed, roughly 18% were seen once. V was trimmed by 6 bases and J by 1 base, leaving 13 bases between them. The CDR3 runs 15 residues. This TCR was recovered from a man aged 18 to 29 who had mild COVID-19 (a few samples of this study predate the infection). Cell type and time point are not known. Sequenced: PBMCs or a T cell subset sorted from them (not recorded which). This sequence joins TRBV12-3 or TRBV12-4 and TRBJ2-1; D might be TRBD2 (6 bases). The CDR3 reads CASSAPGTSYNEQFF. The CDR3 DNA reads TGTGCCAGCAGCGCCCCCGGGACTTCCTACAATGAGCAGTTCTTC.